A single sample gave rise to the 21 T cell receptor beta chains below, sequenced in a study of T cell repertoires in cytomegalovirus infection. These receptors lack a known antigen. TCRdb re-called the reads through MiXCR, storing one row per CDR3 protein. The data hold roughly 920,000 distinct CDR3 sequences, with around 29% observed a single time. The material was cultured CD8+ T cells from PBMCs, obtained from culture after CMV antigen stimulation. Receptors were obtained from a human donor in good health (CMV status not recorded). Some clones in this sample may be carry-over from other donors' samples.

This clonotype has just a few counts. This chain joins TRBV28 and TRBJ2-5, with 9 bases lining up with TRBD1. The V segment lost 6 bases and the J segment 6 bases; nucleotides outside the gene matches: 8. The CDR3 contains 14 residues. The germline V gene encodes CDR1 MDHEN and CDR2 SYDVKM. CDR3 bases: TGTGCCAGCAGCCATGACAGGGGGATGAAGACCCAGTACTTC. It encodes CASSHDRGMKTQYF. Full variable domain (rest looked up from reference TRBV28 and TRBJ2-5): DVKVTQSSRYLVKRTGEKVFLECVQDMDHENMFWYRQDPGLGLRLIYFSYDVKMKEKGDIPEGYSVSREKKERFSLILESASTNQTSMYLCASSHDRGMKTQYFGPGTRLLVL.

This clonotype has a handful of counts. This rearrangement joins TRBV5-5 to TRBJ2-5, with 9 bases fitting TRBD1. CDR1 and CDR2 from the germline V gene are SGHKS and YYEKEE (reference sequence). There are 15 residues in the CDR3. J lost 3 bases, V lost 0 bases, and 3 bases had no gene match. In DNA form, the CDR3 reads TGTGCCAGCAGCTTGGGATGGACAGGGGAAGAGACCCAGTACTTC. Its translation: CASSLGWTGEETQYF.

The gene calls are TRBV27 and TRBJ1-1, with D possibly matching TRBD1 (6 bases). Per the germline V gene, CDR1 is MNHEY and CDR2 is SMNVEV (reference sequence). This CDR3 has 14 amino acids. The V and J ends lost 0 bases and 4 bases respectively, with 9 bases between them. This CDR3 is CASSLSRGATEAFF. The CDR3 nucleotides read TGTGCCAGCAGTTTATCTAGGGGGGCCACTGAAGCTTTCTTT.

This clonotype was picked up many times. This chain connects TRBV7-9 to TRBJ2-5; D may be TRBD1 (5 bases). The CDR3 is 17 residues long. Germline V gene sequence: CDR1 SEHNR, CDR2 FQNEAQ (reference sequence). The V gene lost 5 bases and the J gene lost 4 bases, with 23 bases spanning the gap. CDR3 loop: CASSAPPGHGLLETQYF. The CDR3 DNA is TGTGCCAGCAGCGCTCCTCCCGGACACGGGCTCTTAGAGACCCAGTACTTC.

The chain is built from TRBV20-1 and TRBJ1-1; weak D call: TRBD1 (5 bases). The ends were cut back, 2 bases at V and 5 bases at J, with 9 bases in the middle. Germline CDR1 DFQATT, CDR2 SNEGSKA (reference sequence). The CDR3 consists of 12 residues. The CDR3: CSARPQGTEAFF. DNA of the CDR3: TGCAGTGCTAGACCCCAGGGAACTGAAGCTTTCTTT.

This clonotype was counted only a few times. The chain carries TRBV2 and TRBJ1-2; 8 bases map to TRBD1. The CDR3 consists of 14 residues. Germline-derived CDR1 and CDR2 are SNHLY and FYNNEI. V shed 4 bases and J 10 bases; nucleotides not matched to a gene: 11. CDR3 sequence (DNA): TGTGCCAGCAGTGGACCCGACAGGGGAGTAGACTACACCTTC. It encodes CASSGPDRGVDYTF.

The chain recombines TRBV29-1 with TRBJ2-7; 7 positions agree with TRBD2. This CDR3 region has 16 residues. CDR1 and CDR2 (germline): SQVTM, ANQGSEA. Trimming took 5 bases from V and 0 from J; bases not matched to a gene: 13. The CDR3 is CSVRGAREAASYEQYF. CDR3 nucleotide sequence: TGCAGCGTTCGTGGGGCCCGGGAGGCAGCCTCCTACGAGCAGTACTTC.

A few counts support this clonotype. CDR3 nucleotides: TGTGCCACCAGCATCAACAGGGGGCGAGGGACCGTGGCTTTCTTT. Encoded protein: CATSINRGRGTVAFF. The chain couples TRBV15 to TRBJ1-1; 9 bases are a match to TRBD1. Trimming removed 4 bases from V and 11 bases from J; junction bases left unmatched: 14. The CDR3 runs 15 residues. Germline V gene sequence: CDR1 LNHNV, CDR2 YYDKDF (reference sequence).

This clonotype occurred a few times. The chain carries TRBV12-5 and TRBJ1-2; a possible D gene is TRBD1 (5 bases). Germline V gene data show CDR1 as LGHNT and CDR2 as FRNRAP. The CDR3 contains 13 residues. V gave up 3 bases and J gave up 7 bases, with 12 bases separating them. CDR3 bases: TGTGCTAGTGGTTTAGGCAGGGATGGTGGCTACACCTTC. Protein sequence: CASGLGRDGGYTF.

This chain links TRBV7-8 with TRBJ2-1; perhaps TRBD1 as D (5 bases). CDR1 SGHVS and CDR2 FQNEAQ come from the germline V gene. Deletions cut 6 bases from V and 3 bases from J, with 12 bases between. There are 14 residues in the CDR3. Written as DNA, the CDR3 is TGTGCCAGCAGACCCATCAGGGACTACAATGAGCAGTTCTTC. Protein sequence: CASRPIRDYNEQFF.

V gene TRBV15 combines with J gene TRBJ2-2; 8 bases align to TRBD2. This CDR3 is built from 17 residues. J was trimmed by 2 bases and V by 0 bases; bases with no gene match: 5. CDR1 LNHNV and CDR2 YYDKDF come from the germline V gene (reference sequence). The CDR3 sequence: CATSRDSSGGNTGELFF. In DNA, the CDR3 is TGTGCCACCAGCAGAGATTCGAGCGGGGGAAACACCGGGGAGCTGTTTTTT.

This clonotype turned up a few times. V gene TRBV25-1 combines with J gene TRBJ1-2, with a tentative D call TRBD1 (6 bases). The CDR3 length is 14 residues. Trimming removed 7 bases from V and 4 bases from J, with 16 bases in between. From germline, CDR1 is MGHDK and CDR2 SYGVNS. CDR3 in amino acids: CASNLDRLSYGYTF. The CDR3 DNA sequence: TGTGCCAGCAACCTAGACAGGCTTTCCTATGGCTACACCTTC.

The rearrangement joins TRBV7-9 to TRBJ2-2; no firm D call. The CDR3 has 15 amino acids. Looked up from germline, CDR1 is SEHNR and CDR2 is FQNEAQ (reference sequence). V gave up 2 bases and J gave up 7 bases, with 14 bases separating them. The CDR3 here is CASSLRVGKGGELFF. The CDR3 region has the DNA TGTGCCAGCAGCTTACGGGTCGGAAAGGGCGGGGAGCTGTTTTTT.

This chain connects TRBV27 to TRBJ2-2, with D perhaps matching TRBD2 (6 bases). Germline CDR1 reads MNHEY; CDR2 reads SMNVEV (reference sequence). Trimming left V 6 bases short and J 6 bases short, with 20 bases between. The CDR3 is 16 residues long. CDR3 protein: CASRYGGGGKPGELFF. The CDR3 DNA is TGTGCCAGCAGATACGGGGGAGGAGGGAAGCCCGGGGAGCTGTTTTTT.

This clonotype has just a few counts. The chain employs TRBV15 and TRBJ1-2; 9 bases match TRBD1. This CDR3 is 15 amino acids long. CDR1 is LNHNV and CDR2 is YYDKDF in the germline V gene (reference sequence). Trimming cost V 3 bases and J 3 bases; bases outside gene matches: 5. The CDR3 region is CATSRDRGMDYGYTF. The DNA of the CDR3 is TGTGCCACCAGCAGGGACAGGGGAATGGACTATGGCTACACCTTC.

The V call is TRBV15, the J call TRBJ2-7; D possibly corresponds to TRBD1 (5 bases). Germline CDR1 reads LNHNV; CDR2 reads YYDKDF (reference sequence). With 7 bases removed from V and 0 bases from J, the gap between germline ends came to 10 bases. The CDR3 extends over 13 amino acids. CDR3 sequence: CATNRPDSYEQYF. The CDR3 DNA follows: TGTGCCACCAACAGGCCAGACTCCTACGAGCAGTACTTC.

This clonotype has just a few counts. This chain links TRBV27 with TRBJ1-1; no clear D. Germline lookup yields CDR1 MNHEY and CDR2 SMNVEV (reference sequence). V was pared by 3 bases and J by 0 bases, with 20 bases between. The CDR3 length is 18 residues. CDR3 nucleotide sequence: TGTGCCAGCAGTTTTCAGAGCACTTTCCGTGAGGTGAACACTGAAGCTTTCTTT. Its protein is CASSFQSTFREVNTEAFF.

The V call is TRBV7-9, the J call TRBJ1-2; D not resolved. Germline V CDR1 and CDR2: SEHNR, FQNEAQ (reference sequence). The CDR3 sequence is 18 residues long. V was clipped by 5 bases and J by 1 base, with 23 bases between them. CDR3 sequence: CASSIGSSGESDNYGYTF. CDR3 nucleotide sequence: TGTGCCAGCAGCATAGGCTCGAGCGGGGAGTCGGATAACTATGGCTACACCTTC.

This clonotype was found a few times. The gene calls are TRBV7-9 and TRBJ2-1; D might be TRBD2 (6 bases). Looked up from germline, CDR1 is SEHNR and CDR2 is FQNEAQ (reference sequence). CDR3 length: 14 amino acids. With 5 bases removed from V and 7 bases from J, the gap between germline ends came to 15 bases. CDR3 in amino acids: CASSTPRGGNEQFF. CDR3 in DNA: TGTGCCAGCAGCACCCCAAGAGGAGGGAATGAGCAGTTCTTC. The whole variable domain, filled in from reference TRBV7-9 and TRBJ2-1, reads DTGVSQNPRHKITKRGQNVTFRCDPISEHNRLYWYRQTLGQGPEFLTYFQNEAQLEKSRLLSDRFSAERPKGSFSTLEIQRTEQGDSAMYLCASSTPRGGNEQFFGPGTRLTVL.

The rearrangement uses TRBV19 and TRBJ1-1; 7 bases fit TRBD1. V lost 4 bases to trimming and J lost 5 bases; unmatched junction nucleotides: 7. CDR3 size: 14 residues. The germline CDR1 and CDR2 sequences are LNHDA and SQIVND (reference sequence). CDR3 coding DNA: TGTGCCAGTAGTAGTAAGACAGGGTCAACTGAAGCTTTCTTT. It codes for CASSSKTGSTEAFF.

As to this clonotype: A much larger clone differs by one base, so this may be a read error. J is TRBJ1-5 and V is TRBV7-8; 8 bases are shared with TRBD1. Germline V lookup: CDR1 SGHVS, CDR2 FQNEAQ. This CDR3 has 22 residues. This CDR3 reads CANSLDLGNRGEPFDRNQPQHF. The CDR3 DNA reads TGTGCCAACAGCCTGGACTTGGGTAACAGGGGGGAGCCCTTTGATCGCAATCAGCCCCAGCATTTT.